A selection of T cell receptor beta chains follows, all from one sample in a study of blood T cell repertoires in COVID-19. Sequencing was performed with immunoSEQ multiplex PCR; in TCRdb, only in-frame clones are kept and a portion is missing. Of just over 95,000 clones listed, about 80% were seen once; the top ten hold 3.5% to 5%. Sample: peripheral blood. These receptors were obtained from a man between 60 and 70 years old with acute or convalescent COVID-19. Both conserved end residues are part of each CDR3. The order of the fields is CDR3 DNA, CDR3 protein, D gene, J gene, V gene, clone size. A D gene is named only where the DNA matches it firmly. Part of the rows lack a size; the others show once, few, many or a class for expanded clones.

cdr3_nt: TGTGCCAGCAGCTACGACCGGGGCGGGACGATCTACAATGAGCAGTTCTTC
cdr3_aa: CASSYDRGGTIYNEQFF
d_call: .
j_call: TRBJ2-1
v_call: TRBV7-2
clone_size: .

cdr3_nt: TGTGCCAGCAGTAGCCCGGGACAGTATAATTCACCCCTCCACTTT
cdr3_aa: CASSSPGQYNSPLHF
d_call: TRBD1
j_call: TRBJ1-6
v_call: TRBV6-5
clone_size: .

cdr3_nt: TGTGCCAGCAGCTCCGAGGATTTCGGTACGCAGTATTTT
cdr3_aa: CASSSEDFGTQYF
d_call: .
j_call: TRBJ2-3
v_call: TRBV7-2
clone_size: .

cdr3_nt: TGTGCCAGCAGTGAAGCCCTGCGGGGGGCTTACGAGCAGTACTTC
cdr3_aa: CASSEALRGAYEQYF
d_call: TRBD2
j_call: TRBJ2-7
v_call: TRBV6-1
clone_size: .

cdr3_nt: TGCGCCAGCAGTGCTCCGACAGGACCGAACACTGAAGCTTTCTTT
cdr3_aa: CASSAPTGPNTEAFF
d_call: .
j_call: TRBJ1-1
v_call: TRBV10-2
clone_size: .

cdr3_nt: TGTGCCAGCACAGAGCGGGGGGGCGTAACAGATACGCAGTATTTT
cdr3_aa: CASTERGGVTDTQYF
d_call: TRBD2
j_call: TRBJ2-3
v_call: TRBV2
clone_size: once

cdr3_nt: TGCAGCGTTGTTGGGAGGGTTCGGTATACGCAGTATTTT
cdr3_aa: CSVVGRVRYTQYF
d_call: TRBD2
j_call: TRBJ2-3
v_call: TRBV29-1
clone_size: .

cdr3_nt: TGTGCCAGCAGCGTAGGTGGGGGCACCTACAATGAGCAGTTCTTC
cdr3_aa: CASSVGGGTYNEQFF
d_call: .
j_call: TRBJ2-1
v_call: TRBV9
clone_size: .

cdr3_nt: TGCAGTGCTAGTGGGGTAGCGGGAGGTATCACCGGGGAGCTGTTTTTT
cdr3_aa: CSASGVAGGITGELFF
d_call: TRBD2
j_call: TRBJ2-2
v_call: TRBV20-1
clone_size: few

cdr3_nt: TGCAGCGTTTCCCGGGATACGCAGTATTTT
cdr3_aa: CSVSRDTQYF
d_call: .
j_call: TRBJ2-3
v_call: TRBV29-1
clone_size: .

cdr3_nt: TGTGCCAGCAGCTCTAGCACAGATACGCAGTATTTT
cdr3_aa: CASSSSTDTQYF
d_call: .
j_call: TRBJ2-3
v_call: TRBV11-3
clone_size: .

cdr3_nt: TGCGCCAGCAGCCCACCGGTAGCGGGAGGGAAAAATGAGCAGTTCTTC
cdr3_aa: CASSPPVAGGKNEQFF
d_call: TRBD2
j_call: TRBJ2-1
v_call: TRBV5-1
clone_size: once

cdr3_nt: TGTGCCAGCAGCCCCCGAACAGGGAAGGATGAAGCTTTCTTT
cdr3_aa: CASSPRTGKDEAFF
d_call: .
j_call: TRBJ1-1
v_call: TRBV5-4
clone_size: .

cdr3_nt: TGTGCCACCAGCAGAGGACTAGCGGGGGGCACAGATACGCAGTATTTT
cdr3_aa: CATSRGLAGGTDTQYF
d_call: TRBD2
j_call: TRBJ2-3
v_call: TRBV15
clone_size: .

cdr3_nt: TGTGCCAGCAAGTTGGGGACAGACCCAACCGGGGAGCTGTTTTTT
cdr3_aa: CASKLGTDPTGELFF
d_call: TRBD1
j_call: TRBJ2-2
v_call: TRBV6-5
clone_size: .

cdr3_nt: TGTGCCAGCAGTTACCGGACAGGGCCTGAAGCTTTCTTT
cdr3_aa: CASSYRTGPEAFF
d_call: TRBD1
j_call: TRBJ1-1
v_call: TRBV6-6
clone_size: .

cdr3_nt: TGTGCCAGCTCACCTCGAACTTCGACTAGCGGGTTGGGAGATACGCAGTATTTT
cdr3_aa: CASSPRTSTSGLGDTQYF
d_call: TRBD2
j_call: TRBJ2-3
v_call: TRBV18
clone_size: .

cdr3_nt: TGTGCCAGCAGGGCGACAATGGGCGGGAGTTTGCAAGAGACCCAGTACTTC
cdr3_aa: CASRATMGGSLQETQYF
d_call: TRBD2
j_call: TRBJ2-5
v_call: TRBV25-1
clone_size: few

cdr3_nt: TGTGCCACCAGTGACCAGGGGTCCACCGGGGAGCTGTTTTTT
cdr3_aa: CATSDQGSTGELFF
d_call: .
j_call: TRBJ2-2
v_call: TRBV24-1
clone_size: .

cdr3_nt: TGTGCCAGCAGCCCACAGATCTCTGGGGCCAACGTCCTGACTTTC
cdr3_aa: CASSPQISGANVLTF
d_call: .
j_call: TRBJ2-6
v_call: TRBV6-4
clone_size: .

cdr3_nt: TGTGCCAGCAGCTTGCGGACAGGGGGCGAGGCGACCCAGTACTTC
cdr3_aa: CASSLRTGGEATQYF
d_call: TRBD1
j_call: TRBJ2-5
v_call: TRBV5-4
clone_size: .

cdr3_nt: TGTGCTAGTGGTTCCCCCGGAGACAGGGGGCGGTATGGCTACACCTTC
cdr3_aa: CASGSPGDRGRYGYTF
d_call: TRBD1
j_call: TRBJ1-2
v_call: TRBV12-5
clone_size: .

cdr3_nt: TGTGCCAGTAGTCCCCAGACAGGGGTGGGGGGCTACACCTTC
cdr3_aa: CASSPQTGVGGYTF
d_call: TRBD1
j_call: TRBJ1-2
v_call: TRBV19
clone_size: few

cdr3_nt: TGTGCCAGTAGGCGGCGGCAGGGGAGCGATGAGCAGTTCTTC
cdr3_aa: CASRRRQGSDEQFF
d_call: .
j_call: TRBJ2-1
v_call: TRBV19
clone_size: .

cdr3_nt: TGTGCCAGCAGGACAGGGCCGGGAGAGCAGTACTTC
cdr3_aa: CASRTGPGEQYF
d_call: TRBD1
j_call: TRBJ2-7
v_call: TRBV2
clone_size: .

cdr3_nt: TGTGCCAGTTGTCTGACTAGCGGGTACAATGAGCAGTTCTTC
cdr3_aa: CASCLTSGYNEQFF
d_call: TRBD2
j_call: TRBJ2-1
v_call: TRBV19
clone_size: few

cdr3_nt: TGTGCCAGCTCACCAGCGGGGACAGGAAGCAATCAGCCCCAGCATTTT
cdr3_aa: CASSPAGTGSNQPQHF
d_call: TRBD1
j_call: TRBJ1-5
v_call: TRBV18
clone_size: once

cdr3_nt: TGTGCCTGGAGTGTTATAGGACAGGGGTTGAACACTGAAGCTTTCTTT
cdr3_aa: CAWSVIGQGLNTEAFF
d_call: TRBD1
j_call: TRBJ1-1
v_call: TRBV30
clone_size: .

cdr3_nt: TGTGCCAGCAGCTTAGTTGGGACTAGCGGGGTTGTCTTC
cdr3_aa: CASSLVGTSGVVF
d_call: TRBD2
j_call: TRBJ2-1
v_call: TRBV7-9
clone_size: .

cdr3_nt: TGTGCCAGCAGCCCGGACAGTGATGCCTACGAGCAGTACTTC
cdr3_aa: CASSPDSDAYEQYF
d_call: .
j_call: TRBJ2-7
v_call: TRBV16
clone_size: .

cdr3_nt: TGCAGCGTCTCCCCCAGCGGCGGAGTAGCAGAGACCCAGTACTTC
cdr3_aa: CSVSPSGGVAETQYF
d_call: .
j_call: TRBJ2-5
v_call: TRBV29-1
clone_size: few

cdr3_nt: TGTGCCACTAATCCCCGTGGGGAGAACTATGGCTACACCTTC
cdr3_aa: CATNPRGENYGYTF
d_call: .
j_call: TRBJ1-2
v_call: TRBV19
clone_size: .

cdr3_nt: TGTGCCAGCTCACTGTTCAGGGGACCTCTTGTTACCGGAAACACCATATATTTT
cdr3_aa: CASSLFRGPLVTGNTIYF
d_call: .
j_call: TRBJ1-3
v_call: TRBV18
clone_size: once

cdr3_nt: TGTGCCAGCTCACCGACAGGGGGCGCATACTATGGCTACACCTTC
cdr3_aa: CASSPTGGAYYGYTF
d_call: TRBD1
j_call: TRBJ1-2
v_call: TRBV18
clone_size: .

cdr3_nt: TGCGCCAGCAGTGAGACGTTCCAGGGGGCGCGGAGAACGGGAGGCTACACCTTC
cdr3_aa: CASSETFQGARRTGGYTF
d_call: TRBD1
j_call: TRBJ1-2
v_call: TRBV10-2
clone_size: .

cdr3_nt: TGTGCCAGCAGCGTTACCGGGACTGTAGATGAAAAACTGTTTTTT
cdr3_aa: CASSVTGTVDEKLFF
d_call: .
j_call: TRBJ1-4
v_call: TRBV9
clone_size: .

cdr3_nt: TGCGCCAGCAGAATATCAGGGGGCAGGGAAAAACTGTTTTTT
cdr3_aa: CASRISGGREKLFF
d_call: TRBD1
j_call: TRBJ1-4
v_call: TRBV5-1
clone_size: once

cdr3_nt: TGTGCCAGCAGTGAAGGGCCGGGGAGCACAGATACGCAGTATTTT
cdr3_aa: CASSEGPGSTDTQYF
d_call: .
j_call: TRBJ2-3
v_call: TRBV6-1
clone_size: .

cdr3_nt: TGTGCCTTTAAGGTGACAGGGGTCTCTGGGGCCAACGTCCTGACTTTC
cdr3_aa: CAFKVTGVSGANVLTF
d_call: TRBD1
j_call: TRBJ2-6
v_call: TRBV30
clone_size: .

cdr3_nt: TGTGCCAGCAGTGAAGGTGGGAGAGGAGCTTTCTTT
cdr3_aa: CASSEGGRGAFF
d_call: .
j_call: TRBJ1-1
v_call: TRBV25-1
clone_size: .

cdr3_nt: TGTGCCAGCAGCCCCGGACTAGCGGGGGGCACAGATACGCAGTATTTT
cdr3_aa: CASSPGLAGGTDTQYF
d_call: TRBD2
j_call: TRBJ2-3
v_call: TRBV7-2
clone_size: .

cdr3_nt: TGTGCCAGCAGTCTAGCGGGGGGGCGAGAGAATGAGCAGTTCTTC
cdr3_aa: CASSLAGGRENEQFF
d_call: TRBD2
j_call: TRBJ2-1
v_call: TRBV3-1/TRBV3-2
clone_size: .